The 26 T cell receptor beta chains reported below all come from one sample, sequenced in a study of OX40 agonist ivuxolimab in advanced cancers. The assay was immunoSEQ multiplex PCR, and TCRdb's table has in-frame clones only and misses some. The repertoire holds roughly 60,000 clones, with 70% to 90% as singletons. Here the sequenced sample was CD4+ or CD8+ T cells sorted from blood, taken in a trial of the OX40 agonist ivuxolimab. The source of these receptors is an adult with an advanced solid tumor such as melanoma, head and neck, liver or kidney cancer.

The chain combines TRBV18 with TRBJ1-3, with D perhaps matching TRBD1 (6 bases). Germline lookup yields CDR1 KGHSH and CDR2 LQKENI. Trimming took off 3 bases at V and 0 bases at J, with 12 bases between the two ends. This CDR3 contains 16 residues. Here the CDR3 DNA reads TGTGCCAGCTCACCCGGACAGTCGAGCTCTGGAAACACCATATATTTT. This sequence encodes CASSPGQSSSGNTIYF.

This clone was recorded once. This is likely a read error, given that the CDR3 carries no conserved phenylalanine or tryptophan at its end. The chain employs TRBV30 and TRBJ2-7; D is unresolved. Germline values: CDR1 GTSNPN, CDR2 SVGIG (reference sequence). Trimming took off 4 bases at V and 2 bases at J, with 21 bases between the two ends. The CDR3 consists of 16 residues. CDR3 residues: CAWMSPRAPFTYEQYL. CDR3 DNA sequence: TGTGCCTGGATGTCACCCCGTGCGCCCTTCACCTACGAGCAGTACCTC.

This sequence joins TRBV18 and TRBJ2-7, with a tentative D call TRBD1 (6 bases). CDR3 length equals 13 residues. Trimming removed 4 bases from V and 3 bases from J, with 10 bases in between. CDR1 is KGHSH, CDR2 LQKENI, per germline. CDR3 nucleotide sequence: TGTGCCAGCTCACAGGGACACCACTACGAGCAGTACTTC. Its translation is CASSQGHHYEQYF.

The rearrangement uses TRBV4-2 and TRBJ2-7, with 7 bases aligning to TRBD1. V lost 4 bases to trimming and J lost 4 bases; unmatched junction nucleotides: 13. The CDR3 totals 16 residues. Germline V CDR1 and CDR2: LGHNA, YNFKEQ. The CDR3 loop reads CASSRAGTAATYEQYF. The CDR3 DNA sequence: TGTGCCAGCAGCCGGGCCGGGACAGCTGCGACGTACGAGCAGTACTTC.

CDR3 protein: CASSSLRSGISTDTQYF. DNA for the CDR3: TGCGCCAGCAGCTCACTTCGTAGCGGGATCAGCACAGATACGCAGTATTTT. The chain recombines TRBV5-1 with TRBJ2-3; 8 bases are shared with TRBD2. CDR3 length: 17 amino acids. After removal of 3 bases from V and 0 bases from J, the junction contained 9 bases not matched to a gene. Germline lookup yields CDR1 SGHRS and CDR2 YFSETQ.

The table lists this clone with a count of one. The chain is built from TRBV7-2 and TRBJ1-5; D is undetermined. The CDR3 has 16 residues. Trimming left V 5 bases short and J 7 bases short, with 21 bases between. In germline, CDR1 is SGHTA, CDR2 FQGNSA. In DNA, the CDR3 is TGTGCCAGCAGCCCCATAGGAGGACCTGTGGGACAGCCCCAGCATTTT. Translation: CASSPIGGPVGQPQHF.

This clone was picked up one time. This chain uses TRBV2 with TRBJ2-5; 7 nucleotides match TRBD1. The DNA end lines up better with TRBJ2-7; the J call may be wrong. This CDR3 has 16 amino acids. Germline loops: CDR1 SNHLY, CDR2 FYNNEI. CDR3 in amino acids: CASSDPDRATSYEQYF. CDR3 sequence (DNA): TGTGCCAGCAGTGACCCCGACAGGGCGACTTCCTACGAGCAGTACTTC.

The genes are TRBV5-6 and TRBJ2-7; TRBD1 aligns across 10 bases. Germline-derived CDR1 and CDR2 are SGHDT and YYEEEE. CDR3 size: 15 residues. J gave up 4 bases and V 4 bases, and 8 bases lay outside the gene matches. CDR3 region: CASSTRQGARYEQYF. In DNA form, the CDR3 reads TGTGCCAGCAGCACCCGACAGGGGGCTAGGTACGAGCAGTACTTC. Together with reference TRBV5-6 and TRBJ2-7, the CDR3 gives the full variable domain: DAGVTQSPTHLIKTRGQQVTLRCSPKSGHDTVSWYQQALGQGPQFIFQYYEEEERQRGNFPDRFSGHQFPNYSSELNVNALLLGDSALYLCASSTRQGARYEQYFGPGTRLTVT.

V usage is TRBV28 and J usage is TRBJ1-2; D is ambiguous. Germline V CDR1 and CDR2: MDHEN, SYDVKM. V dropped 3 bases and J dropped 1 base, with 18 bases sitting between them. The CDR3 extends over 17 amino acids. This CDR3 reads CASSFRADSTVNYGYTF. The CDR3 coding sequence is TGTGCCAGCAGTTTTCGGGCAGACTCTACCGTTAACTATGGCTACACCTTC.

The table lists this clone with a few counts. V and J are TRBV11-3 and TRBJ2-5, with 9 bases identical to TRBD1. Trimming took 5 bases from V and 4 from J; bases not matched to a gene: 5. Germline-derived CDR1 and CDR2 are SGHNT and YENEEA. This CDR3 is built from 14 residues. CDR3: CASSPPTGGETQYF. The CDR3 nucleotides are TGTGCCAGCAGCCCCCCGACAGGGGGAGAGACCCAGTACTTC. Complete variable domain (other parts from reference TRBV11-3 and TRBJ2-5): EAGVVQSPRYKIIEKKQPVAFWCNPISGHNTLYWYLQNLGQGPELLIRYENEEAVDDSQLPKDRFSAERLKGVDSTLKIQPAELGDSAVYLCASSPPTGGETQYFGPGTRLLVL.

This chain joins TRBV27 and TRBJ2-5, with 9 bases lining up with TRBD1. CDR1 and CDR2 (germline): MNHEY, SMNVEV (reference sequence). The CDR3 spans 15 residues. V lost 2 bases to trimming and J lost 2 bases; unmatched junction nucleotides: 3. For the CDR3, the DNA is TGTGCCAGCAGTTTAACGGGACAGGGACAAGAGACCCAGTACTTC. It specifies CASSLTGQGQETQYF.

This rearrangement joins TRBV11-2 to TRBJ2-2, with 9 nucleotides matching TRBD1. The CDR3 extends over 15 amino acids. V shed 5 bases, J shed 4 bases, and the junction held 5 bases outside the gene matches. Germline CDR1 is SGHAT and CDR2 is FQNNGV. CDR3 in amino acids: CASSPKTGGTGELFF. CDR3 nucleotide sequence: TGTGCCAGCAGCCCAAAGACAGGGGGCACCGGGGAGCTGTTTTTT.

The J gene is TRBJ1-3, the V gene TRBV2; D not certain. The CDR3 consists of 15 residues. The germline gives CDR1 SNHLY, CDR2 FYNNEI. Trimming removed 3 bases at V and 1 base at J, with 10 bases between. The CDR3 nucleotides are TGTGCCAGCAGTGAGGGCAGGACGTCTGGAAACACCATATATTTT. Protein sequence: CASSEGRTSGNTIYF.

In this sample, this clone turned up once. The chain uses TRBV5-1 and TRBJ2-7; D is unclear. Germline CDR1 reads SGHRS; CDR2 reads YFSETQ. V lost 1 base and J lost 5, with 10 bases in between. This CDR3 spans 13 amino acids. The CDR3 bases are TGCGCCAGCAGCTTGTCTCATCGCGACGAGCAGTACTTC. Residues: CASSLSHRDEQYF.

V and J are TRBV28 and TRBJ2-3; maybe TRBD1 (6 bases). V was trimmed by 5 bases and J by 0 bases, leaving 12 bases between them. This CDR3 contains 15 residues. Germline V CDR1 and CDR2: MDHEN, SYDVKM. The CDR3 loop is CASSPTGASTDTQYF. In DNA, the CDR3 is TGTGCCAGCAGTCCGACAGGAGCCAGCACAGATACGCAGTATTTT. The full variable domain, its missing parts supplied by reference TRBV28 and TRBJ2-3, is DVKVTQSSRYLVKRTGEKVFLECVQDMDHENMFWYRQDPGLGLRLIYFSYDVKMKEKGDIPEGYSVSREKKERFSLILESASTNQTSMYLCASSPTGASTDTQYFGPGTRLTVL.

This clone appeared a single time. The CDR3 DNA follows: TGTGCCAGCAGTCTTTCAGGGGAGGGCGACGAGCAGTACTTC. Translated: CASSLSGEGDEQYF. The rearrangement uses TRBV13 and TRBJ2-7, with a weak D call TRBD2 (7 bases). This CDR3 spans 14 amino acids. CDR1 and CDR2 from the germline V gene are PRHDT and FYEKMQ (reference sequence). V was cut by 6 bases and J by 5 bases, with 17 bases left in between.

The chain links TRBV30 to TRBJ2-7, with D possibly being TRBD1 (6 bases). Trimming removed 2 bases at V and 5 bases at J, with 19 bases between. In germline, CDR1 is GTSNPN, CDR2 SVGIG (reference sequence). There are 15 residues in the CDR3. This CDR3 is CAWSFLGTQQDEQYF. CDR3 nucleotides: TGTGCCTGGAGTTTTTTGGGGACACAACAGGACGAGCAGTACTTC. The variable domain in full, completed from reference TRBV30 and TRBJ2-7, reads SQTIHQWPATLVQPVGSPLSLECTVEGTSNPNLYWYRQAAGRGLQLLFYSVGIGQISSEVPQNLSASRPQDRQFILSSKKLLLSDSGFYLCAWSFLGTQQDEQYFGPGTRLTVT.

This clone has a handful of counts. This chain links TRBV7-8 with TRBJ2-2, with no clear D. The germline V and J ends were trimmed by 2 bases and 6 bases, with 4 bases remaining between them. CDR3 size: 12 residues. CDR1 SGHVS and CDR2 FQNEAQ come from the germline V gene. CDR3 sequence (DNA): TGTGCCAGCAGCTTAACGTCCGGGGAGCTGTTTTTT. Amino acids: CASSLTSGELFF.

The chain joins TRBV28 to TRBJ2-7; 13 bases fit TRBD2. The CDR3 covers 15 residues. In germline, CDR1 is MDHEN, CDR2 SYDVKM. With V trimmed by 5 bases and J by 2 bases, 3 bases remained unmatched. In DNA form, the CDR3 reads TGTGCCAGCAGTGACGGGACTAGCGGGACCTACGAGCAGTACTTC. Translated: CASSDGTSGTYEQYF.

This clone was counted once. This chain connects TRBV12-5 to TRBJ2-7, with a possible D match to TRBD1 (5 bases). The CDR3 length is 14 residues. Looked up from germline, CDR1 is LGHNT and CDR2 is FRNRAP. V lost 6 bases, J lost 5 bases, and 17 bases lay in between. CDR3 sequence reads: CASGPTAHRNEQYF. CDR3 coding DNA: TGTGCTAGTGGCCCGACAGCCCATCGTAACGAGCAGTACTTC.

Worth noting for this clone: At one of its ends the junction is not consistent with the germline gene, which may arise from a read error. The rearrangement links TRBV11-2 to TRBJ2-7; D is possibly TRBD2 (6 bases). Per germline, CDR1 SGHAT and CDR2 FQNNGV. This CDR3 has 11 residues. CDR3 sequence (DNA): TGTGCCAGCAGCTTAGAGGGAGGAGCGACATTC. Residues: CASSLEGGATF.

Only a few counts were recorded for this clone. The genes are TRBV28 and TRBJ2-5, with D perhaps assigned TRBD1 or TRBD2 (5 bases each). Trimming removed 5 bases at V and 1 base at J, with 17 bases between. The CDR3 is made up of 16 amino acids. Germline V gives CDR1 MDHEN, CDR2 SYDVKM. In nucleotides, the CDR3 is TGTGCCAGCAGTCGAGGGGCTACTAACCTCCAAGAGACCCAGTACTTC. This sequence encodes CASSRGATNLQETQYF.

V is TRBV7-6 and J is TRBJ2-7, with TRBD1 matching 7 bases. Germline assignment: CDR1 SGHVS and CDR2 FNYEAQ. V lost 6 bases to trimming and J lost 7 bases; unmatched junction nucleotides: 6. The CDR3 spans 12 residues. The CDR3 DNA sequence: TGTGCCAGCAGTCCGACAGGGTTTGAGCAGTACTTC. As protein: CASSPTGFEQYF.

This clone appeared once. CDR3 sequence: CASSKGMIVSSYNEQFF. As DNA, the CDR3 is TGTGCCAGCTCAAAGGGAATGATCGTTTCCTCCTACAATGAGCAGTTCTTC. J is TRBJ2-1 and V is TRBV18; D remains ambiguous. Germline V gene sequence: CDR1 KGHSH, CDR2 LQKENI. CDR3 length equals 17 residues. V was cut by 5 bases and J by 0 bases, with 17 bases left in between.

The chain is built from TRBV27 and TRBJ2-1; a weak D match, TRBD2 (5 bases). V lost 10 bases, J lost 0 bases, and 22 bases lay in between. CDR1 and CDR2 (germline): MNHEY, SMNVEV (reference sequence). The CDR3 contains 17 residues. CDR3 nucleotides: TGTGCCACCCAGAGGGCCGGCGACTCTAGCTCCTACAATGAGCAGTTCTTC. Translating gives CATQRAGDSSSYNEQFF.

The rearrangement links TRBV7-8 to TRBJ2-1; no definite D call. Germline CDR1 SGHVS, CDR2 FQNEAQ. V was shortened by 1 base and J by 5 bases, with 9 bases between the two germline ends. The length of the CDR3 is 14 residues. The DNA of the CDR3 is TGTGCCAGCAGCTTAGGGGTCCGGAACAATGAGCAGTTCTTC. It yields the protein CASSLGVRNNEQFF. The variable domain in full, with the rest retrieved from reference TRBV7-8 and TRBJ2-1, is GAGVSQSPRYKVAKRGQDVALRCDPISGHVSLFWYQQALGQGPEFLTYFQNEAQLDKSGLPSDRFFAERPEGSVSTLKIQRTQQEDSAVYLCASSLGVRNNEQFFGPGTRLTVL.